The T cell receptor beta chain under discussion was sequenced for a study of blood T cell repertoires in COVID-19. The CDR3 is 14 amino acids. Germline loops: CDR1 LGHNA, CDR2 YSLEER. Trimming removed 0 bases at V and 7 bases at J, with 7 bases between. Only in-frame clones appear in the TCRdb table, and some are missing; sequencing was by immunoSEQ multiplex PCR. The top ten hold around 3.7% of the sample, which has tens of thousands of clones, 85% to 90% seen once. The sample taken for sequencing was peripheral blood. The chain combines TRBV4-3 with TRBJ1-6; D is undetermined. The sequence was obtained from a human donor in a cohort sampled during active COVID-19. CDR3 region: CASSQERVNSPLHF. In nucleotides, the CDR3 is TGCGCCAGCAGCCAAGAAAGAGTAAATTCACCCCTCCACTTT.